What follows is one T cell receptor (beta chain) and its context. Its antigen target is currently unknown. No clone much larger than this one lies a single base away; base qualities are absent. The CDR3 runs 15 amino acids, cysteine and phenylalanine included. Only the CDR3 portion is preserved as DNA: 45 bases, with reading frame beginning at the first base. V is clipped by 5 bases and J by 4 bases, and the sequence between their germline boundaries is 17 bases long. The germline V gene yields MNHNS for CDR1 and SASEGT for CDR2. This sample was taken from a study of cytotoxic CD8 clonotypes in ibrutinib-treated CLL (dated by TCRdb to about 2021). At the level of the whole study: In this cohort, approximately 15 patients were treatment-naive and under 13 were relapsed/refractory, while roughly 17 had unmutated IGHV. Partial responses were observed in 24 patients and complete responses in 2; after a median follow-up of around 68 months, remission was maintained in 14 patients and progression was observed in roughly twelve. Response samples were obtained after a median of approximately twelve months of treatment, with a range of roughly 6 to 40 months. An average of approximately 260,000 productive templates and 94,082 productive rearrangements was obtained per sample. Of the 90 or so participants in the trial, about two dozen had longitudinal samples available. Cryopreserved peripheral blood mononuclear cells were collected at three points: before therapy, at response, and at either sustained remission or disease progression. All remission and progressive disease samples were collected while patients were still receiving ibrutinib.

General conclusions and limits of the study: Public clonotypes were found to be uncommon and were observed to contract or remain stable during treatment; the increase in clonality was shown to reflect expansion of private clonotypes at ibrutinib response. At ibrutinib response clonality went up, during sustained remission it held steady, and at progression it dropped back toward baseline. At baseline, clonality was higher than in age-matched healthy donors and showed a strong correlation with circulating CD8+ T-cell counts. Sampling times were not matched between sustained-remission and progressing patients, and lymph node repertoires were not studied.

Per the publication, the time point label means: around 25 months on ibrutinib. For TCR beta library preparation, roughly 2 micrograms of genomic DNA was extracted from cryopreserved PBMCs. High-throughput TCR beta sequencing was performed on longitudinal blood samples from CLL patients receiving ibrutinib monotherapy. Patients were enrolled in a phase 2 open-label single-center ibrutinib monotherapy trial. Each clonotype received, on average, 10x coverage in deep resolution sequencing performed on a MiSeq, where the target depth lay between 1 in 1 million and 1 in 200,000 T cells. TCR beta libraries were generated with the immunoSEQ hsTCRB Kit. Concerning the study's data processing: ImmunoSEQ Data Assistant and ImmunoSEQ Analyzer were used for data analysis, and V, D and J genes were assigned according to IMGT definitions. Clonality was computed as one minus normalized Shannon entropy of productive rearrangement frequencies, ranging from 0 to 1. Only overrepresented clonotypes making up at least 0.05% of each patient's repertoire were included in the public clonotype analysis. Repertoires from approximately 12 age-matched healthy donors in immuneACCESS were used as clonality controls. This is the immuneACCESS table as TCRdb keeps it, with only in-frame sequences that have V and J called. A part of the clones is gone; compared with another copy, unresolved V genes explain less than half, and the rest is unexplained. V and J calls and clone size are as listed in that table; D and trimming were resolved from the DNA. This sample has about 97,000 clones in its table, and roughly three quarters of those were observed once. Just under 25% of the sample is taken by the ten largest.

Recombination linked TRBV6-1 to TRBJ1-1; TRBD1 could be the D gene, as 5 bases match. The input for sequencing was PBMCs, taken after 24 months of ibrutinib treatment. The origin of this receptor is a human donor with chronic lymphocytic leukemia. The DNA reads as follows: TGTGCCAGCAGTACAATGGGGGGTGAGGGCACTGAAGCTTTCTTT. This is translated as CASSTMGGEGTEAFF.